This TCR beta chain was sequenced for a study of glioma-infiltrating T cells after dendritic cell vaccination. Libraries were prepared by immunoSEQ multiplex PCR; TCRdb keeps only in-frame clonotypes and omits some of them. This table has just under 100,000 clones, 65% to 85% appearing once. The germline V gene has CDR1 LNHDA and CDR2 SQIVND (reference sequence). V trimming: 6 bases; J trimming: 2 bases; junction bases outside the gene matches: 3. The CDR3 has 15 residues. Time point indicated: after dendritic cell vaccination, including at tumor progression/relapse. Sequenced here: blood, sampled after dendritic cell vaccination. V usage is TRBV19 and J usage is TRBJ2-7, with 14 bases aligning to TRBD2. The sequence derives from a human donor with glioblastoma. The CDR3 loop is CASSRLAGGTYEQYF. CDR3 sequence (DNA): TGTGCCAGTAGCCGACTAGCGGGGGGGACCTACGAGCAGTACTTC.